The 12 T cell receptor beta chains below all came from one sample that was sequenced in a study of identical twins. TCRdb independently ran MiXCR on the 5' RACE reads; one entry per CDR3 protein. The table records about 490,000 distinct CDR3 sequences, nearly 15% of them present only once. The data also belong to a second study, concerning yellow fever vaccine responses in identical twins.

Sequencing input: CD4+ T cells sorted from blood. These receptors all come from a young woman in good health.

This clonotype was seen only a few times. This rearrangement joins TRBV5-1 to TRBJ1-1, with D unresolved. Germline CDR1 reads SGHRS; CDR2 reads YFSETQ. The CDR3 length is 13 residues. V dropped 4 bases and J dropped 0 bases, with 7 bases sitting between them. The CDR3: CASSIDLNTEAFF. The CDR3 bases are TGCGCCAGCAGCATAGACCTGAACACTGAAGCTTTCTTT.

CDR3 residues: CASSQDYVQRNIQYF. CDR3 nucleotides: TGTGCCAGCAGCCAAGATTATGTCCAGAGAAACATTCAGTACTTC. The gene calls are TRBV3-1 and TRBJ2-4; no clear D. The CDR3 loop spans 15 amino acids. The V and J ends lost 0 bases and 6 bases respectively, with 12 bases between them. Germline-derived CDR1 and CDR2 are LGHDT and YNNKEL (reference sequence). The whole variable domain, remainder taken from reference TRBV3-1 and TRBJ2-4, is DTAVSQTPKYLVTQMGNDKSIKCEQNLGHDTMYWYKQDSKKFLKIMFSYNNKELIINETVPNRFSPKSPDKAHLNLHINSLELGDSAVYFCASSQDYVQRNIQYFGAGTRLSVL.

This chain links TRBV20-1 with TRBJ2-7; a weak D match, TRBD1 (5 bases). Trimming took 4 bases from V and 2 from J, leaving 12 bases between them. CDR3 length: 13 amino acids. Germline CDR1 reads DFQATT; CDR2 reads SNEGSKA (reference sequence). CDR3 sequence (DNA): TGCAGTGCTATTTCCGGACAAACCTACGAGCAGTACGTC. Protein: CSAISGQTYEQYV.

A few counts support this clonotype. The rearrangement joins TRBV29-1 to TRBJ2-3, with 9 bases matching TRBD2. V shed 5 bases and J 6 bases; nucleotides not matched to a gene: 3. The CDR3 totals 12 residues. Germline V gene sequence: CDR1 SQVTM, CDR2 ANQGSEA. In DNA form, the CDR3 reads TGCAGCGTTTTGGCGGGAGGGGATACGCAGTATTTT. It codes for CSVLAGGDTQYF.

The sample holds many counts of this clonotype. The V and J genes are TRBV24-1 and TRBJ1-2; no definite D call. Germline V gene lookup returns CDR1 KGHDR and CDR2 SFDVKD. Trimming shortened V by 3 bases and J by 5 bases, and 3 bases separated the two germline ends. The CDR3 contains 11 residues. The CDR3 here is CATSDTYGYTF. The CDR3 nucleotides are TGTGCCACCAGTGATACTTATGGCTACACCTTC.

This rearrangement joins TRBV5-1 to TRBJ1-1, with D hard to call. V was cut by 0 bases and J by 7 bases, with 10 bases left in between. This CDR3 comprises 13 residues. Germline assignment: CDR1 SGHRS and CDR2 YFSETQ. The DNA for the CDR3 is TGCGCCAGCAGCTTGGGGCCCGGGCTTGAAGCTTTCTTT. It yields the protein CASSLGPGLEAFF.

This clonotype has a handful of counts. V usage is TRBV20-1 and J usage is TRBJ1-1; D might be TRBD1 (6 bases). CDR3 length: 13 residues. CDR1 and CDR2 (germline): DFQATT, SNEGSKA (reference sequence). Trimming cost V 3 bases and J 4 bases, with 12 bases left between them. CDR3 sequence: CSARVQGGTEAFF. The CDR3 DNA sequence: TGCAGTGCTAGGGTACAGGGTGGCACTGAAGCTTTCTTT.

There are a few counts of this clonotype. The genes are TRBV27 and TRBJ2-3; tentatively, D is TRBD1 or TRBD2 (6 bases each). This CDR3 spans 16 amino acids. Looked up from germline, CDR1 is MNHEY and CDR2 is SMNVEV (reference sequence). Trimming removed 6 bases from V and 2 bases from J, with 18 bases in between. In DNA form, the CDR3 reads TGTGCCAGCAGGGAGGGGGAACAACGCTTCACAGATACGCAGTATTTT. It codes for CASREGEQRFTDTQYF.

This clonotype was recorded a few times. V usage is TRBV25-1 and J usage is TRBJ2-7, with 9 bases that match TRBD1. Unmatched junction bases numbered 7, after V lost 3 bases and J lost 4 bases. The CDR3 consists of 15 residues. Germline values: CDR1 MGHDK, CDR2 SYGVNS. CDR3 nucleotide sequence: TGTGCCAGCAGTGATGGGGGGACAGGGAATTACGAGCAGTACTTC. Translated: CASSDGGTGNYEQYF.

Notes on this clonotype: At one boundary the junction diverges from the germline segment, which might be a read error. V usage is TRBV6-5 and J usage is TRBJ2-2; TRBD2 agrees at 9 bases. Germline loops: CDR1 MNHEY, CDR2 SVGAGI. The CDR3 totals 16 residues. The CDR3 protein is CASSHSSGVNTGELFF. The CDR3 DNA sequence: TGTGCCAGCAGTCACTCTAGCGGGGTTAACACCGGGGAGCTGTTTTTT.

This clonotype was detected a few times. The chain uses TRBV15 and TRBJ2-1; 9 positions agree with TRBD2. Germline values: CDR1 LNHNV, CDR2 YYDKDF (reference sequence). The CDR3 has 18 residues. J gave up 5 bases and V 0 bases, and 11 bases lay outside the gene matches. The CDR3 DNA reads as TGTGCCACCAGCAGAGATCGGAGGCGGGAGGGAGCCCACAATGAGCAGTTCTTC. It encodes CATSRDRRREGAHNEQFF.

This clonotype showed up just a few times. The chain recombines TRBV20-1 with TRBJ2-1, with 7 bases fitting TRBD2. Germline CDR1 and CDR2: DFQATT and SNEGSKA (reference sequence). V shed 7 bases, J shed 0 bases, and the junction held 3 bases outside the gene matches. This CDR3 is 13 amino acids long. CDR3 DNA sequence: TGCAGTGGGGAGGGCGGCTCCTACAATGAGCAGTTCTTC. Translated, it gives CSGEGGSYNEQFF.